This T cell receptor (beta chain) was identified in a study of memory CD4+ T cells and cytomegalovirus serostatus. The wider study: This sample comes from healthy Belgian adults, several CMV seropositive, 24 seronegative. Study outcomes and limitations: Suggested: most of the CMV-linked TCR signature lies in CD4+ memory cells.

Worth noting for this clone: The antigen is undetermined.

Authors' processing steps: Out-of-frame sequences were removed, leaving about 2,300,000 distinct TCRbeta sequences. Profiling relied on immunoSEQ multiplex PCR, and the TCRdb table lists in-frame clones only, not all of them. D and trimming were read from the DNA, whereas the V and J calls and clone size are those reported in that table. The sample consists of around 50,000 clones, roughly 78% of them appearing once. The junction had 14 bases not matched to a gene; V was cut back by 5 bases and J by 7 bases. There are 18 residues in the CDR3. CDR1 and CDR2 (germline): LNHDA, SQIVND (reference sequence). Single viable CD3+CD4+CD8-CD45RO+ cells were sorted as the memory CD4+ T cells. Donors' CMV status reflects serum IgG against pp150, pp28, p38, p52.

The clonotype comes from an adult in good health and CMV-seronegative. The J gene is TRBJ2-1, the V gene TRBV19, with TRBD2 matching over 13 bases. Material: memory CD4+ T cells from blood. In nucleotides, the CDR3 is TGTGCCAGTAGTGTACTAGAACTAGCGGGAGGGTCCAATAATGAGCAGTTCTTC. Amino acids: CASSVLELAGGSNNEQFF.